A single sample gave rise to the 3 T cell receptor beta chains below, sequenced in a study of untreated major depressive disorder. Study observations and caveats: CD4+ T cells from depressed patients used TRBV05-01 (Vbeta 5.1) more often than controls.

No antigen has been assigned to these receptors. This table comes from immunoSEQ multiplex PCR, and its TCRdb copy is limited to in-frame clones, with some not included. The table records approximately 25,000 clones, about 91% of them present only once. The specimen was CD4+ T cells from PBMCs. The receptors come from a woman in her thirties with major depressive disorder.

This sequence joins TRBV6-6 and TRBJ1-5; TRBD1 aligns across 7 bases. CDR3 length equals 15 residues. Germline-derived CDR1 and CDR2 are MNHNY and SVGAGI (reference sequence). With V trimmed by 5 bases and J by 5 bases, 9 bases remained unmatched. CDR3 amino acids: CASSDPDRPHQPQHF. The CDR3 nucleotides read TGTGCCAGCAGTGACCCGGACAGGCCTCATCAGCCCCAGCATTTT.

This clone was recorded only once. The V call is TRBV10-3, the J call TRBJ2-5; no reliable D call. Between the trimmed V and J ends, which lost 4 bases and 2 bases, there was a span of 2 bases. Germline CDR1 is ENHRY and CDR2 is SYGVKD. CDR3 length equals 11 residues. In nucleotides, the CDR3 is TGTGCCATCAGTGCGCAAGAGACCCAGTACTTC. It translates to CAISAQETQYF.

The CDR3 bases are TGTGCCAGTAGTATACGAAGGGAGGGTGGCTACACCTTC. Translating it yields CASSIRREGGYTF. The chain carries TRBV19 and TRBJ1-2; D call uncertain. CDR3 length: 13 amino acids. Trimming shortened V by 2 bases and J by 7 bases, and 11 bases separated the two germline ends. From germline, CDR1 is LNHDA and CDR2 SQIVND (reference sequence). The full variable domain, its missing parts supplied by reference TRBV19 and TRBJ1-2, is DGGITQSPKYLFRKEGQNVTLSCEQNLNHDAMYWYRQDPGQGLRLIYYSQIVNDFQKGDIAEGYSVSREKKESFPLTVTSAQKNPTAFYLCASSIRREGGYTFGSGTRLTVV.